This is a list of T cell receptor beta chains from one sample in a study of OX40 agonist ivuxolimab in advanced cancers. The table came from immunoSEQ multiplex PCR; TCRdb's copy has only in-frame clones and leaves some out. This table holds approximately 26,000 clones, more than 75% found once. Sequences were derived from CD4+ or CD8+ T cells sorted from blood, sampled in a trial of the OX40 agonist ivuxolimab. These receptors were obtained from an adult with an advanced solid tumor such as melanoma, head and neck, liver or kidney cancer. Each CDR3 is given with its conserved first and last residue. The D gene is left open where the match is weak. Size is omitted from some rows. Given values are once, few, many or a class for expanded clones.

TRBV27	.	TRBJ2-7	.	TGTGCCAGCAGTTTAATGGCGTACGAGCAGTACTTC	CASSLMAYEQYF
TRBV28	.	TRBJ2-7	TRBD2	TGTGCCAGCAGCCCGGGACTAGCCCCCTACGAGCAGTACTTC	CASSPGLAPYEQYF
TRBV5-1	.	TRBJ2-2	TRBD1	TGCGCCAGCAGCTTGGAGGGACAGACGAACACCGGGGAGCTGTTTTTT	CASSLEGQTNTGELFF
TRBV7-3	.	TRBJ2-1	.	TGTGCCAGCAGCTTCTACCCCCGGAGTCTGGACAATGAGCAGTTCTTC	CASSFYPRSLDNEQFF
TRBV9	.	TRBJ2-5	TRBD2	TGTGCCAGCAGCGTCACCGGGACTAGCCAAGAGACCCAGTACTTC	CASSVTGTSQETQYF
TRBV11-2	.	TRBJ1-1	TRBD1	TGTGCCAGCAGCCCCCGGACAGGGGGGACTGAAGCTTTCTTT	CASSPRTGGTEAFF
TRBV7-9	.	TRBJ2-7	TRBD2	TGTGCCAGCAGCTCGGGACTAGCGGGGTCCTACGAGCAGTACTTC	CASSSGLAGSYEQYF
TRBV25-1	.	TRBJ1-5	.	TGTGCCAGCAGTGCATCTTCCCAGGGAATCTACAATCAGCCCCAGCATTTT	CASSASSQGIYNQPQHF
TRBV5-6	once	TRBJ1-2	.	TGTGCCAGCAGCTTGGCGGGATCCCTAGCACCTAGGTTCTATGGCTACACCTTC	CASSLAGSLAPRFYGYTF
TRBV2	few	TRBJ1-4	.	TGTGCCAGCAGTGAGGGTCCATGGGGGACCGCTGGTGATGGGAGTGAAAAACTGTTTTTT	CASSEGPWGTAGDGSEKLFF
TRBV7-9	.	TRBJ2-7	.	TGTGCCAGCAGCTTAGGGGCCTACGAGCAGTACTTC	CASSLGAYEQYF
TRBV14	.	TRBJ1-1	.	TGTGCCAGCAGCCCGGAGGGGGGTGGGACTGAAGCTTTCTTT	CASSPEGGGTEAFF
TRBV7-8	.	TRBJ2-5	.	TGTGCCAGCAGCTTAGGTGTGTCCATCCAAGAGACCCAGTACTTC	CASSLGVSIQETQYF
TRBV30	.	TRBJ1-5	.	TGTGCCTGGAGTGTATCCGGGTTTAATCAGCCCCAGCATTTT	CAWSVSGFNQPQHF
TRBV5-4	.	TRBJ2-2	TRBD2	TGTGCCAGCACGCTAGCGGGAGCCACCGGGGAGCTGTTTTTT	CASTLAGATGELFF
TRBV25-1	.	TRBJ2-7	.	TGTGCCAGCAGTCACACAGGCTACGAGCAGTACTTC	CASSHTGYEQYF
TRBV27	.	TRBJ2-1	TRBD1	TGTGCCAGCAGTTTAGGTTCTAGACAGGGACACTACAATGAGCAGTTCTTC	CASSLGSRQGHYNEQFF
TRBV28	.	TRBJ2-2	TRBD2	TGTGCCAGCAGTCCATACCTGCTAGCGGGAGACAACACCGGGGAGCTGTTTTTT	CASSPYLLAGDNTGELFF
TRBV27	.	TRBJ2-1	.	TGTGCCAGCCAATACTCGGGGGCGAGCTCCTACAATGAGCAGTTCTTC	CASQYSGASSYNEQFF
TRBV13	.	TRBJ1-1	.	TGTGCCAGCAGCTTAGGTCGGGGAGGTACTGAAGCTTTCTTT	CASSLGRGGTEAFF
TRBV9	.	TRBJ2-7	.	TGTGCCAGCAGCTCCAGTTGGGGGAGAAGGTCCGAGCAGTACTTC	CASSSSWGRRSEQYF
TRBV19	.	TRBJ2-3	.	TGTGCCAGTAGTGCCCCGGGGGGCGCATTGGCAGATACGCAGTATTTT	CASSAPGGALADTQYF
TRBV4-2	.	TRBJ1-5	TRBD1	TGTGCCAGCAGCCAAGAAAATCGGGGGACAGCTAATCAGCCCCAGCATTTT	CASSQENRGTANQPQHF
TRBV28	once	TRBJ2-1	.	TGTGCCAGCAGCTCAGAACGACGGGAGATAAGTGAGCAGTTCTTC	CASSSERREISEQFF
TRBV30	.	TRBJ2-1	.	TGTGCCTCGGGCGAGACCACTATGGGTGAGCAGTTCTTC	CASGETTMGEQFF
TRBV19	.	TRBJ2-7	.	TGTGCCAGTAGTATAGGCCGCGGGATCTCCTACGAGCAGTACTTC	CASSIGRGISYEQYF
TRBV4-3	.	TRBJ2-7	.	TGCGCCAGCAGCCAGGCGGGACAGTCCTACGAGCAGTACTTC	CASSQAGQSYEQYF
TRBV2	.	TRBJ1-1	.	TGTGCCAGCATGGCCAATCTTGAAGCTTTCTTT	CASMANLEAFF
TRBV9	.	TRBJ2-6	.	TGTGCCAGCAGCGTCACTGTGAGCTCTGGGGCCAACGTCCTGACTTTC	CASSVTVSSGANVLTF
TRBV7-9	.	TRBJ1-2	TRBD1	TGTGCCAGCAGCAACTTGGGGACAGAAATTTTTAATGGCTACACCTTC	CASSNLGTEIFNGYTF
TRBV28	few	TRBJ1-5	.	TGTGCCAGCAGGGACACACCAAATCAGCCCCAGCATTTT	CASRDTPNQPQHF
TRBV9	.	TRBJ2-5	.	TGTGCCAGCAGCGGTATTGAAGAGACCCAGTACTTC	CASSGIEETQYF
TRBV6-5	.	TRBJ1-1	.	TGTGCCAGCATCGAAGACACTGAAGCTTTCTTT	CASIEDTEAFF
TRBV4-1	once	TRBJ2-7	.	TGCGCCAGCAGCCATTTTGAGGGGTTCGGCTCCTACGAGCAGTACTTC	CASSHFEGFGSYEQYF
TRBV9	few	TRBJ2-3	.	TGTGCCAGCAGCCCGGGCGGCGGCCCAGATACGCAGTATTTT	CASSPGGGPDTQYF
TRBV6-5	.	TRBJ2-1	.	TGTGCCAGCAGTCTTCGCCTGGATTACAATGAGCAGTTCTTC	CASSLRLDYNEQFF
TRBV19	once	TRBJ2-1	.	TGTGCCAGTAGTATAGGATTGGATGAGCAGTTCTTC	CASSIGLDEQFF
TRBV27	.	TRBJ1-2	.	TGTGCCAGCAGCCGAGACAGTGAAATTAACTATGGCTACACCTTC	CASSRDSEINYGYTF
TRBV9	.	TRBJ2-7	.	TGTGCCAGCAGCGCCGCAGCGTGGGACGAGCAGTACTTC	CASSAAAWDEQYF
TRBV5-1	.	TRBJ1-4	.	TGCGCCAGCAGCTTGGGCATTAATGAAAAACTGTTTTTT	CASSLGINEKLFF
TRBV19	.	TRBJ1-2	TRBD1	TGTGCCAGCGTATATTCAGGGGGCTCAGACTATGGCTACACCTTC	CASVYSGGSDYGYTF
TRBV30	.	TRBJ2-5	TRBD1	TGTGCCTGGAGTGTACCTACAGGGGGCGCGGAACGGGAGACCCAGTACTTC	CAWSVPTGGAERETQYF
TRBV5-3	.	TRBJ2-3	TRBD2	TGTGCCAGAAGATACCCCGGACTAGCGGCAACAGATACGCAGTATTTT	CARRYPGLAATDTQYF
TRBV7-9	.	TRBJ2-7	.	TGTGCCAGCAGCTTAGTAGGACAGTACTACGAGCAGTACTTC	CASSLVGQYYEQYF